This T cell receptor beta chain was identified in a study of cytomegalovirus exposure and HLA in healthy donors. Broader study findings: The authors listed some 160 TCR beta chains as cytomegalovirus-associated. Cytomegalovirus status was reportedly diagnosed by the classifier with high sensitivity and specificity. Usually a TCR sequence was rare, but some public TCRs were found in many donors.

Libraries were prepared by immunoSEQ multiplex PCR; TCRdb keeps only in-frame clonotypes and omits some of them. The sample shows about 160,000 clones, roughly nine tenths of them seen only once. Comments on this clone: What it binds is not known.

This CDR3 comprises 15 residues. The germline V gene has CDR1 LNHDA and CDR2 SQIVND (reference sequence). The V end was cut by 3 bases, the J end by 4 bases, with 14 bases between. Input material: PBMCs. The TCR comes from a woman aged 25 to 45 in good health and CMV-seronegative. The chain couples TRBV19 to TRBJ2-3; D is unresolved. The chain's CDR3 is CASSMTAVGPDTQYF. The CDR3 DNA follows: TGTGCCAGTAGTATGACCGCCGTCGGGCCAGATACGCAGTATTTT.